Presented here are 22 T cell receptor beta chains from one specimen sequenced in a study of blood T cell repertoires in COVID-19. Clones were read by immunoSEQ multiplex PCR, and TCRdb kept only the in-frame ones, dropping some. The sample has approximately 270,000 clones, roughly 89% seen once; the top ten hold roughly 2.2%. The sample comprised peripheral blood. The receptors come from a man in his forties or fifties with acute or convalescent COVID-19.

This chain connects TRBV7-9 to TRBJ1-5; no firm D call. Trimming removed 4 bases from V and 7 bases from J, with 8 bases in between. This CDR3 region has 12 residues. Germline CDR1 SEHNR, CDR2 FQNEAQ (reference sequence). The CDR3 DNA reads TGTGCCAGCAGCTCCGGGGAACAGCCCCAGCATTTT. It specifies CASSSGEQPQHF. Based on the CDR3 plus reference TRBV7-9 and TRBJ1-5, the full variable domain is DTGVSQNPRHKITKRGQNVTFRCDPISEHNRLYWYRQTLGQGPEFLTYFQNEAQLEKSRLLSDRFSAERPKGSFSTLEIQRTEQGDSAMYLCASSSGEQPQHFGDGTRLSIL.

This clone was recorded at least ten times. The CDR3 loop is CASRYSNQPQHF. The CDR3 DNA reads as TGTGCCAGCAGATATAGCAATCAGCCCCAGCATTTT. The chain links TRBV2 to TRBJ1-5; D ambiguous. From germline, CDR1 is SNHLY and CDR2 FYNNEI. The CDR3 length is 12 residues. Trimming pared 6 bases from V and 0 bases from J, leaving 3 bases between.

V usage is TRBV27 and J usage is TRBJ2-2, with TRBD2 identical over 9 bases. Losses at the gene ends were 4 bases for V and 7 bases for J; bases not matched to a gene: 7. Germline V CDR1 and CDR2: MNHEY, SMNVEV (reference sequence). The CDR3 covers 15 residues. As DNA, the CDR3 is TGTGCCAGCAGTTCGCAGCGGGGGGTAGTCGGGGAGCTGTTTTTT. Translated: CASSSQRGVVGELFF.

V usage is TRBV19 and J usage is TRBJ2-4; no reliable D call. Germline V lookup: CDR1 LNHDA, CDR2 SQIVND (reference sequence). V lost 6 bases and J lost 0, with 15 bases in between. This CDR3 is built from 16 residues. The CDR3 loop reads CASRPHPPVAKNIQYF. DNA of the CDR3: TGTGCCAGTAGGCCCCACCCCCCGGTAGCCAAAAACATTCAGTACTTC.

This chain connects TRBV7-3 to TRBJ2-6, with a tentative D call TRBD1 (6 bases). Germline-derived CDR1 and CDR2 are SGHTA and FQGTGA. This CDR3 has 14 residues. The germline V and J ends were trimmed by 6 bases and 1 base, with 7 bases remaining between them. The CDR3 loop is CASSTGSGANVLTF. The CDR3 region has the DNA TGTGCCAGCAGTACAGGGTCTGGGGCCAACGTCCTGACTTTC.

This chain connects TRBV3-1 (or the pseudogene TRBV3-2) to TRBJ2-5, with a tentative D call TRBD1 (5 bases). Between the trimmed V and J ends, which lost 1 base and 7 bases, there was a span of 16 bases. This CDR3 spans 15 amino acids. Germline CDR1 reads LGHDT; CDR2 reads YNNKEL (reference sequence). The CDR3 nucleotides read TGTGCCAGCAGCCAAGGTGGGGCTGCCTCGGCGACCCAGTACTTC. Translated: CASSQGGAASATQYF.

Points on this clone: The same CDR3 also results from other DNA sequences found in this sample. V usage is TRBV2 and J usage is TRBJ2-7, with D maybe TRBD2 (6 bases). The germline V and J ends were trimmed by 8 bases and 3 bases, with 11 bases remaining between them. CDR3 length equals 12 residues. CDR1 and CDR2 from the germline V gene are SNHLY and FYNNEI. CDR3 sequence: CASGRGSYEQYF. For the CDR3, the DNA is TGTGCCAGCGGTCGGGGGAGCTACGAGCAGTACTTC.

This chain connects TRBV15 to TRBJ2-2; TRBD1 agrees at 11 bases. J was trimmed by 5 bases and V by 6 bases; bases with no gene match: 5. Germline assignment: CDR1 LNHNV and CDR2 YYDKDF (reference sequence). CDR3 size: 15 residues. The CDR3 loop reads CATSPDRGRTGELFF. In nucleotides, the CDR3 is TGTGCCACCAGTCCGGACAGGGGGCGGACCGGGGAGCTGTTTTTT.

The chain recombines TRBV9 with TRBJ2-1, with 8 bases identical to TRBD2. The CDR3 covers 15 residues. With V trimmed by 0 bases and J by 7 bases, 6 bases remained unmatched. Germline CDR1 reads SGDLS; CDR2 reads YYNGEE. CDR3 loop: CASSVEVGGANEQFF. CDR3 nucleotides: TGTGCCAGCAGCGTAGAGGTCGGGGGGGCAAATGAGCAGTTCTTC.

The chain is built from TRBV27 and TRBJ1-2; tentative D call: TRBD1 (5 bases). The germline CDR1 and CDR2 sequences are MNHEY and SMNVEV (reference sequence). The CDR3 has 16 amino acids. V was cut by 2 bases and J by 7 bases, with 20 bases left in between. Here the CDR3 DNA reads TGTGCCAGCAGTTTAGGGGGGACTGGGGTAAGGGGTGGCTACACCTTC. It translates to CASSLGGTGVRGGYTF.

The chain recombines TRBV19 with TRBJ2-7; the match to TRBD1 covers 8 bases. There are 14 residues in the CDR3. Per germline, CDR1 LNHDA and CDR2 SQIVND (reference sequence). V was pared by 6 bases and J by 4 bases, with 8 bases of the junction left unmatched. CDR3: CASRGTGAPYEQYF. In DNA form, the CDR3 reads TGTGCCAGTAGGGGGACAGGTGCACCTTACGAGCAGTACTTC.

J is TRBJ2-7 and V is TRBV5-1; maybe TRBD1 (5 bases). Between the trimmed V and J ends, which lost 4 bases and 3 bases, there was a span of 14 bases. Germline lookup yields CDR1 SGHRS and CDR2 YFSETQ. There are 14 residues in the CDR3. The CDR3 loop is CASSGVDSVYEQYF. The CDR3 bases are TGCGCCAGCAGCGGCGTCGACAGCGTCTACGAGCAGTACTTC.

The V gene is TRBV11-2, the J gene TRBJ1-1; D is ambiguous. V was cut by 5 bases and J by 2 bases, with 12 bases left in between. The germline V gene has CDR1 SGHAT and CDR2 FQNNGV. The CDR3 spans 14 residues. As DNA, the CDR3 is TGTGCCAGCAGCCCCCCACAGAGAAACACTGAAGCTTTCTTT. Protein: CASSPPQRNTEAFF.

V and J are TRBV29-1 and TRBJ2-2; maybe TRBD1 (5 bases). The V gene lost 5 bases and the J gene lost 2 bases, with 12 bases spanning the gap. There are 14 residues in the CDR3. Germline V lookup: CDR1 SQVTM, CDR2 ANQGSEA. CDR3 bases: TGCAGCGTTTTGACAGTCCCTAACACCGGGGAGCTGTTTTTT. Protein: CSVLTVPNTGELFF.

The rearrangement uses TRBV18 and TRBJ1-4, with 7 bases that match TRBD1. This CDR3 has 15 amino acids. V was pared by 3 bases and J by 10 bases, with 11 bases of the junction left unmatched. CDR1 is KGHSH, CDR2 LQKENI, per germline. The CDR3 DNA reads TGTGCCAGCTCACCCGAACAGGGGATCTTTGGAAAACTGTTTTTT. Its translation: CASSPEQGIFGKLFF. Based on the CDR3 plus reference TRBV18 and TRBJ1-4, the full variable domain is NAGVMQNPRHLVRRRGQEARLRCSPMKGHSHVYWYRQLPEEGLKFMVYLQKENIIDESGMPKERFSAEFPKEGPSILRIQQVVRGDSAAYFCASSPEQGIFGKLFFGSGTQLSVL.

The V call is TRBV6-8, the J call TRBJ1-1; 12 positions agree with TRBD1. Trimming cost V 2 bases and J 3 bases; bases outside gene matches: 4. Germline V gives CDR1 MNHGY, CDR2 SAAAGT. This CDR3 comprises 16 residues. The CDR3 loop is CASSYGTGGKDTEAFF. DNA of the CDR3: TGTGCCAGCAGTTACGGGACAGGGGGCAAGGACACTGAAGCTTTCTTT.

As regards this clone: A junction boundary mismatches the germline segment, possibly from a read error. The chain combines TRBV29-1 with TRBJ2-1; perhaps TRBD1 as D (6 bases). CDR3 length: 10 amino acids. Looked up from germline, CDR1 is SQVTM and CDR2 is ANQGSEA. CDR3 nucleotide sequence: TGCAGCGTTGCGGGCGGACAGTGGATCTTC. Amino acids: CSVAGGQWIF.

CDR3 amino acids: CASSLGGTITYEQYF. The CDR3 DNA follows: TGCGCCAGCAGCTTGGGGGGGACAATAACCTACGAGCAGTACTTC. The chain uses TRBV5-1 and TRBJ2-7; TRBD1 might be the D (6 bases). The CDR3 loop spans 15 amino acids. CDR1 is SGHRS, CDR2 YFSETQ, per germline. V shed 0 bases and J shed 2 bases, with 12 bases lying between them.

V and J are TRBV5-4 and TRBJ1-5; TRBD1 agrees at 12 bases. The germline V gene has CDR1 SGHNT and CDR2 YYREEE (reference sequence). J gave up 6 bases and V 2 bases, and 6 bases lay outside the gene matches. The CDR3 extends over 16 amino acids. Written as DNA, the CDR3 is TGTGCCAGCAGCTTTGGGACAGGGGGCTTGAGTCAGCCCCAGCATTTT. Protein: CASSFGTGGLSQPQHF.

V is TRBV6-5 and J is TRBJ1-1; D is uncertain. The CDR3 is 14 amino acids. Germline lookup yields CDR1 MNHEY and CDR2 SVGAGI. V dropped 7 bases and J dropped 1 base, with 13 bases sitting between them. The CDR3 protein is CASILDGENTEAFF. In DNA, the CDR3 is TGTGCCAGCATCTTAGACGGAGAGAACACTGAAGCTTTCTTT.

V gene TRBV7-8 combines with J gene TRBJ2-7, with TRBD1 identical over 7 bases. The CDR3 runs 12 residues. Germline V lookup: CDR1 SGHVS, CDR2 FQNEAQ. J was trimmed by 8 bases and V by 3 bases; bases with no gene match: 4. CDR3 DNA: TGTGCCAGCAGCTTCCGGGACAGCCAGCAGTACTTC. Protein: CASSFRDSQQYF.

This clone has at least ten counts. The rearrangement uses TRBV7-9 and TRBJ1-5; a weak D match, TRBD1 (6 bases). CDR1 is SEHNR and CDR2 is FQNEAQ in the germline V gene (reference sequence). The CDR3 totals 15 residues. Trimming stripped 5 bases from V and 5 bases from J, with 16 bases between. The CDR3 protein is CASSPTDSGDQPQHF. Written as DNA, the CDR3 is TGTGCCAGCAGCCCTACGGACTCAGGGGATCAGCCCCAGCATTTT.